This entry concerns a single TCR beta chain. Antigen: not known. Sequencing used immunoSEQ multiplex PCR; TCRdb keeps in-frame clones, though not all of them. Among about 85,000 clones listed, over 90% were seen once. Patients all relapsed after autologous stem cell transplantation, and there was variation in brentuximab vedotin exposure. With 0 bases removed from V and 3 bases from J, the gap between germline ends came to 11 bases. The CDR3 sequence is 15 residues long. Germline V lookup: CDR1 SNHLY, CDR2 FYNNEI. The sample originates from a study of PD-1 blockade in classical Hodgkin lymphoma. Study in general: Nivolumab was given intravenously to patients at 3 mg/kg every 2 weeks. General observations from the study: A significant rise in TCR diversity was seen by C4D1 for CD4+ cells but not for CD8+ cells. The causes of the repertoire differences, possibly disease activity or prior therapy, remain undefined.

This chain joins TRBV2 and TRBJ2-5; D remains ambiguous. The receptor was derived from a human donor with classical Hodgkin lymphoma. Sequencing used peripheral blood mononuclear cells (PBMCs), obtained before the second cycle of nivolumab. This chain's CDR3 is CASSEARSRKETQYF. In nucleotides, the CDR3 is TGTGCCAGCAGTGAAGCGCGGTCTAGAAAAGAGACCCAGTACTTC.